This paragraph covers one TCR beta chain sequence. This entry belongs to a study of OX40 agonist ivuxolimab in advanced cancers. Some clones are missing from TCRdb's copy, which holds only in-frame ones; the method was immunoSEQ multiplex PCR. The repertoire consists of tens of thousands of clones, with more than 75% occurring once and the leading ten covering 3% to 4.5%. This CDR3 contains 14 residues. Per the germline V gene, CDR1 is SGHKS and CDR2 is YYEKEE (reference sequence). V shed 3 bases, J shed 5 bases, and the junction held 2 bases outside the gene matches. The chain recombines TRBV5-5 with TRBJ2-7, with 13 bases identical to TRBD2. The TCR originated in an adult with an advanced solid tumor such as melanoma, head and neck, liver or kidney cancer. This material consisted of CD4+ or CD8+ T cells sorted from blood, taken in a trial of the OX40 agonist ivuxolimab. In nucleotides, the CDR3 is TGTGCCAGCAGCTATGGGACTAGCGGGAACGAGCAGTACTTC. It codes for CASSYGTSGNEQYF.